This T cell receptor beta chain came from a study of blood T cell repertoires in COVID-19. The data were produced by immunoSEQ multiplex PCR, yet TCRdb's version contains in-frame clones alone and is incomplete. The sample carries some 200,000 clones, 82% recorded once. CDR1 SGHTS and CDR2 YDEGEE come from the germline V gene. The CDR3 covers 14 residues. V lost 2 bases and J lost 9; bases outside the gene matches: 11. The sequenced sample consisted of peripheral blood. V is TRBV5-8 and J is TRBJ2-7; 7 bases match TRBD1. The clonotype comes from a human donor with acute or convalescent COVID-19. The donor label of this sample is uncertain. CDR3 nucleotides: TGTGCCAGCAGCTTCGGGACAGTTACCGGGTGGCAGTACTTC. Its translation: CASSFGTVTGWQYF.